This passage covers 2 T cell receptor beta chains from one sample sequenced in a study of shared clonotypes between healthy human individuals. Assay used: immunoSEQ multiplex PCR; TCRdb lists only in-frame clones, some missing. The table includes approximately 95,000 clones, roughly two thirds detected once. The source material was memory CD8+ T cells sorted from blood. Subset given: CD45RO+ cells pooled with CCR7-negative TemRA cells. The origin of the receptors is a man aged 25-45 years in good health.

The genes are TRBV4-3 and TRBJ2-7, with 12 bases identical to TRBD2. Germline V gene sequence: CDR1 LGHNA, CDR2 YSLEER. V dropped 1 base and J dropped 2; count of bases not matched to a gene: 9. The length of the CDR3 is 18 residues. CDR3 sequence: CASSQGGLAGFNPYEQYF. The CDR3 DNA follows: TGCGCCAGCAGCCAAGGGGGACTAGCGGGTTTTAATCCCTACGAGCAGTACTTC.

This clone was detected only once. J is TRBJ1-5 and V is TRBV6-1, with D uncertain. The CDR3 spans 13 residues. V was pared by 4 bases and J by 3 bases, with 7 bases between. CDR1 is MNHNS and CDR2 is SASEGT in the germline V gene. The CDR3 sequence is CASSGIHNQPQHF. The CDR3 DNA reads TGTGCCAGCAGTGGGATTCACAATCAGCCCCAGCATTTT.